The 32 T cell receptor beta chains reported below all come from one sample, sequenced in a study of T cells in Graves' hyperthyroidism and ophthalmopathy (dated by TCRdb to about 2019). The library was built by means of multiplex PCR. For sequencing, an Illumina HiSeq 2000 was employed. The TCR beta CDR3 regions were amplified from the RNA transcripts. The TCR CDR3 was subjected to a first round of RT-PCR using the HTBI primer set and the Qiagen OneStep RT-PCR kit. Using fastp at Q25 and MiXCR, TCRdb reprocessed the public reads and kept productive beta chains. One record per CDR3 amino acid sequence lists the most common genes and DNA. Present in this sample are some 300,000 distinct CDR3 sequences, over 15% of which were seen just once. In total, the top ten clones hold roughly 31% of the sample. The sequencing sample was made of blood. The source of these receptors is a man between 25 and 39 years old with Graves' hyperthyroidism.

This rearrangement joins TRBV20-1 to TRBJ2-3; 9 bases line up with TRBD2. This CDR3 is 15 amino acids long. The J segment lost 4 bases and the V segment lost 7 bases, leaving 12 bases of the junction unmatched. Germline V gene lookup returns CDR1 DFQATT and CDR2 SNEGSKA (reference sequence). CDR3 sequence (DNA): TGCAGTGAGAGTGATCGCGGGGGGGATGCAGATACGCAGTATTTT. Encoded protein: CSESDRGGDADTQYF.

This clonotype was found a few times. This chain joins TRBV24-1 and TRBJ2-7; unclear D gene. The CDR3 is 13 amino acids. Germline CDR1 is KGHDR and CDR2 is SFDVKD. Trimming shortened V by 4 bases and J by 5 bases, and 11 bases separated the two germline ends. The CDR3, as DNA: TGTGCCACCAGTGACCCCGACACGGACGAGCAGTACTTC. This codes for CATSDPDTDEQYF.

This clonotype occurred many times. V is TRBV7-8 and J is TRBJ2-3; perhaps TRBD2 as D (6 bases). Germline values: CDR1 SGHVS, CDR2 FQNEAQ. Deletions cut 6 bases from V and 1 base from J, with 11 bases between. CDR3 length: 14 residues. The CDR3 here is CASRSRRGTDTQYF. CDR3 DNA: TGTGCCAGCAGGTCTCGGAGGGGCACAGATACGCAGTATTTT.

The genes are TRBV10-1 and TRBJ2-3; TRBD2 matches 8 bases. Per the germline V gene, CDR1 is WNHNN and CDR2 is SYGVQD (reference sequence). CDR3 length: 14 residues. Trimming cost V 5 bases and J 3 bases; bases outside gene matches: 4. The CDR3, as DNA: TGCGCCAGCAGTCAAGCGGGAGTAACAGATACGCAGTATTTT. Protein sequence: CASSQAGVTDTQYF.

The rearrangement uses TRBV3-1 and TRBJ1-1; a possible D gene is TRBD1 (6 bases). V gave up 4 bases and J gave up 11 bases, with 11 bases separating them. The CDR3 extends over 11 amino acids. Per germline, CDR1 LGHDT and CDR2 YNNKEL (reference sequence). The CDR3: CASSPGHKAFF. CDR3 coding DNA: TGTGCCAGCAGCCCGGGACACAAGGCTTTCTTT.

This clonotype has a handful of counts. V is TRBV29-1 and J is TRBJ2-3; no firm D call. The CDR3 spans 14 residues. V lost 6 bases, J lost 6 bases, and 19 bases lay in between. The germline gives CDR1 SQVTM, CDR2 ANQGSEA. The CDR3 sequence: CSVRALGDFDTQYF. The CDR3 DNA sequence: TGCAGCGTACGGGCCCTTGGAGATTTTGATACGCAGTATTTT.

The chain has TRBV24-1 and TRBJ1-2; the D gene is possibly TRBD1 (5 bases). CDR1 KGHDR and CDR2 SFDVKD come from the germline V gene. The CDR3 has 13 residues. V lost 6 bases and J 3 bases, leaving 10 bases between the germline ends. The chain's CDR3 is CATSQGRYYGYTF. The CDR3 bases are TGTGCCACCAGTCAGGGCAGATACTATGGCTACACCTTC.

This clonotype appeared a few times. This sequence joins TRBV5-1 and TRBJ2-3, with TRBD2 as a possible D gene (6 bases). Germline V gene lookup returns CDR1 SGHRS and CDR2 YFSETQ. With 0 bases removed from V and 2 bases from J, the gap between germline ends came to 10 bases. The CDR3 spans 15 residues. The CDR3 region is CASSLDGSVTDTQYF. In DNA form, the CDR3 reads TGCGCCAGCAGCTTGGACGGGAGTGTCACAGATACGCAGTATTTT.

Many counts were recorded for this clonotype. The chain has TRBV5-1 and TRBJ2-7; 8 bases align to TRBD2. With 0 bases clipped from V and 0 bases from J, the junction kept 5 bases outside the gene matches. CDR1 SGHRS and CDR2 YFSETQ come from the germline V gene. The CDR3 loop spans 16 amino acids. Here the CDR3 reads CASSLAGGTFSYEQYF. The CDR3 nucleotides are TGCGCCAGCAGCTTGGCGGGGGGGACATTCTCCTACGAGCAGTACTTC.

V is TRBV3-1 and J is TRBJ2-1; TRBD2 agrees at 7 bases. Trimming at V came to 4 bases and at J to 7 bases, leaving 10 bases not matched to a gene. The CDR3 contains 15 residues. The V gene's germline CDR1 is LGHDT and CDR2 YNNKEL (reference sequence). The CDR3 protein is CASSPTGGGMNEQFF. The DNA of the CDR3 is TGTGCCAGCAGCCCTACGGGAGGAGGCATGAATGAGCAGTTCTTC.

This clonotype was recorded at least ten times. This CDR3 is CAISMPLAGVPETQYF. CDR3 nucleotides: TGTGCCATTTCGATGCCCCTAGCGGGAGTCCCAGAGACCCAGTACTTC. The genes are TRBV10-3 and TRBJ2-5, with 10 bases aligning to TRBD2. The junction had 14 bases not matched to a gene; V was cut back by 9 bases and J by 4 bases. The V gene's germline CDR1 is ENHRY and CDR2 SYGVKD. The CDR3 extends over 16 amino acids.

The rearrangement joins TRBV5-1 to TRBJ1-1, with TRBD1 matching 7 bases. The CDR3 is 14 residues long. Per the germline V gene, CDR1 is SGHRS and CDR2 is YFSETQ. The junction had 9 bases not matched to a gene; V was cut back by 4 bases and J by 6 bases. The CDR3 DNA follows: TGCGCCAGCAGCACGGGAACGCAGGGGGCTGAAGCTTTCTTT. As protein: CASSTGTQGAEAFF.

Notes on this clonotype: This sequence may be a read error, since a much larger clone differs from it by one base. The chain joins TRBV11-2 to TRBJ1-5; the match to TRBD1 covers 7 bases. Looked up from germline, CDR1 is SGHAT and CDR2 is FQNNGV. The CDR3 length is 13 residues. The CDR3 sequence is CTSSLDRDQPQHF. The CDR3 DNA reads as TGTACCAGCAGCCTCGACAGGGATCAGCCCCAGCATTTT.

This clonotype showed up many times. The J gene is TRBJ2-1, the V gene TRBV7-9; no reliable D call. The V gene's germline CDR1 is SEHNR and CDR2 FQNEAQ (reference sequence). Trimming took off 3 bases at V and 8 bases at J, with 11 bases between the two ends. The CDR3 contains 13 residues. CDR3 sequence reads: CASSFGVLDEQFF. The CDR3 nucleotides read TGTGCCAGCAGCTTCGGCGTTTTGGATGAGCAGTTCTTC.

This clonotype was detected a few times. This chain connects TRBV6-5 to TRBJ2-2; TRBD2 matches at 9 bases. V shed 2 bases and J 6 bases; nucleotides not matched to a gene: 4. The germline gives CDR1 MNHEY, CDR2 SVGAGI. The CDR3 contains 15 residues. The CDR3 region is CASSYGGRAPGELFF. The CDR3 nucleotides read TGTGCCAGCAGTTACGGCGGGAGGGCCCCCGGGGAGCTGTTTTTT.

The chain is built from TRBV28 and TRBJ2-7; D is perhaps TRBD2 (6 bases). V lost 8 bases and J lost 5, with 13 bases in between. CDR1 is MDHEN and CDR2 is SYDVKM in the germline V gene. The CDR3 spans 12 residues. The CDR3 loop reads CASHASGDEQYF. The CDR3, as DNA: TGTGCCAGCCATGCCTCGGGGGACGAGCAGTACTTC. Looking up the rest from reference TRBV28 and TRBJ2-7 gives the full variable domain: DVKVTQSSRYLVKRTGEKVFLECVQDMDHENMFWYRQDPGLGLRLIYFSYDVKMKEKGDIPEGYSVSREKKERFSLILESASTNQTSMYLCASHASGDEQYFGPGTRLTVT.

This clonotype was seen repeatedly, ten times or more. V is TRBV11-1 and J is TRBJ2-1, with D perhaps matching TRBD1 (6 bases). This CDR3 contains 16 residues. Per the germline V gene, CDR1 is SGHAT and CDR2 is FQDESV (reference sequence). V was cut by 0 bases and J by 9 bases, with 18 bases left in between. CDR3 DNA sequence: TGTGCCAGCAGCTTAGCAGGCCAGGGGCAAGGCGGTGAGCAGTTCTTC. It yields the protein CASSLAGQGQGGEQFF. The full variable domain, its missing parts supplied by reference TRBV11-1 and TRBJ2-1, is EAEVAQSPRYKITEKSQAVAFWCDPISGHATLYWYRQILGQGPELLVQFQDESVVDDSQLPKDRFSAERLKGVDSTLKIQPAELGDSAMYLCASSLAGQGQGGEQFFGPGTRLTVL.

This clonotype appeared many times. The CDR3 coding sequence is TGTGCCAGCAGTGAAGGTGACAGAGATCAGCCCCAGCATTTT. It specifies CASSEGDRDQPQHF. The chain combines TRBV2 with TRBJ1-5; a weak D match, TRBD1 (5 bases). Germline V gives CDR1 SNHLY, CDR2 FYNNEI. The CDR3 is 14 amino acids. Between the trimmed V and J ends, which lost 1 base and 5 bases, there was a span of 9 bases. The full variable domain, rest sourced from reference TRBV2 and TRBJ1-5, is EPEVTQTPSHQVTQMGQEVILRCVPISNHLYFYWYRQILGQKVEFLVSFYNNEISEKSEIFDDQFSVERPDGSNFTLKIRSTKLEDSAMYFCASSEGDRDQPQHFGDGTRLSIL.

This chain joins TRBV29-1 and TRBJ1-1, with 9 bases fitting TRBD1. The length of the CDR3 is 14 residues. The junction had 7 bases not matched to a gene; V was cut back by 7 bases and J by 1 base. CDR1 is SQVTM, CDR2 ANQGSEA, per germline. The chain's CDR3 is CSASAGQGNTEAFF. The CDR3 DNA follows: TGCAGCGCCTCCGCGGGACAGGGGAACACTGAAGCTTTCTTT.

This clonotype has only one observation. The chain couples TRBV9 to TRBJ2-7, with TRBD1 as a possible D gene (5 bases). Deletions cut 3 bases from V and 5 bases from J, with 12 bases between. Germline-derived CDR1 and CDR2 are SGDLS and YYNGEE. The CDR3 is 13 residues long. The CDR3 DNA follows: TGTGCCAGCAGCGCGACAGCCGTACACGAGCAGTACTTC. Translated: CASSATAVHEQYF. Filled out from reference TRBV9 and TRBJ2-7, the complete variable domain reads DSGVTQTPKHLITATGQRVTLRCSPRSGDLSVYWYQQSLDQGLQFLIQYYNGEERAKGNILERFSAQQFPDLHSELNLSSLELGDSALYFCASSATAVHEQYFGPGTRLTVT.

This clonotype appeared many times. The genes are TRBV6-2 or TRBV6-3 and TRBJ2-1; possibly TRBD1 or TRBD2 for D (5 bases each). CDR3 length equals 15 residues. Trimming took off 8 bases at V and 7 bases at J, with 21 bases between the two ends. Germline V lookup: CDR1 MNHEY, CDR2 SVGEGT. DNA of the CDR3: TGTGCCAGCGGCATCCCGGGACCGGGCTCAAATGAGCAGTTCTTC. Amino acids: CASGIPGPGSNEQFF.

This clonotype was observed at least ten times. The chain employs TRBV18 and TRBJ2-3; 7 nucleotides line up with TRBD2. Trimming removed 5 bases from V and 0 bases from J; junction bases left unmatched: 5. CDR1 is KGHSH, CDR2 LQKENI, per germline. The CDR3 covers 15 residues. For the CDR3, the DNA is TGTGCCAGCTCATTGCTAGCGGAAAGCACAGATACGCAGTATTTT. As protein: CASSLLAESTDTQYF.

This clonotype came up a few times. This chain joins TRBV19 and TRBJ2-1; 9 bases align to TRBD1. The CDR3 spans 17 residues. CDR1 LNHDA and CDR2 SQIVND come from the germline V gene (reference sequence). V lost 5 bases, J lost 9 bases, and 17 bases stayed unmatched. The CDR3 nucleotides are TGTGCCAGTAGTCGCCAAACCGGGACAGGGTTCCTAGTTGAGCAGTTCTTC. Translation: CASSRQTGTGFLVEQFF.

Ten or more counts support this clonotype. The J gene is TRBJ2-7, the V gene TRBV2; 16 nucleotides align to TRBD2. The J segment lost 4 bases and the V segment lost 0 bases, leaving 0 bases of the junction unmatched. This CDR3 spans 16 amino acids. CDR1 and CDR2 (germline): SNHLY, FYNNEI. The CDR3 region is CASSEAGLAGGYEQYF. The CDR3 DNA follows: TGTGCCAGCAGTGAAGCGGGACTAGCGGGAGGGTACGAGCAGTACTTC. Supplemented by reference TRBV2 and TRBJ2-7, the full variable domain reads EPEVTQTPSHQVTQMGQEVILRCVPISNHLYFYWYRQILGQKVEFLVSFYNNEISEKSEIFDDQFSVERPDGSNFTLKIRSTKLEDSAMYFCASSEAGLAGGYEQYFGPGTRLTVT.

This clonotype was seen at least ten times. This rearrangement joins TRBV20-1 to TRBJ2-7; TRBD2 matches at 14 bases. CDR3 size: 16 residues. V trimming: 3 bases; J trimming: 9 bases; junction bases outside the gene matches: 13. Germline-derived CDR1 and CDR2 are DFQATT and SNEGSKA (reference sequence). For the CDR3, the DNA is TGCAGTGCTAGGCCGGTGGGACTAGCGGGAGCCGATGGGCAGTACTTC. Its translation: CSARPVGLAGADGQYF.

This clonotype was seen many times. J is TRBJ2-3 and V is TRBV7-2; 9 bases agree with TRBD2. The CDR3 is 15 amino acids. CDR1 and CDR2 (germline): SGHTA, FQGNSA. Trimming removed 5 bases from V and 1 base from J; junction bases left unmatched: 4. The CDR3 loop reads CASSASGIRTDTQYF. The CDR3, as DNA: TGTGCCAGCAGCGCTAGCGGGATCCGCACAGATACGCAGTATTTT.

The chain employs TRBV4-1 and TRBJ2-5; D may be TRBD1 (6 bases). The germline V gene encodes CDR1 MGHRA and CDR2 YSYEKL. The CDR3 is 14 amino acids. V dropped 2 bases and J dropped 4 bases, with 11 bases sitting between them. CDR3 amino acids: CASSQRQDGETQYF. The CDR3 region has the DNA TGCGCCAGCAGCCAAAGACAGGACGGAGAGACCCAGTACTTC.

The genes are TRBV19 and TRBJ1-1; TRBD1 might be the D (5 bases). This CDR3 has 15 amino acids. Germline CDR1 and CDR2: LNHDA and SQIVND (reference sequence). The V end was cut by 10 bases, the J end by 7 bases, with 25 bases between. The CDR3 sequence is CATQPKGRATLEAFF. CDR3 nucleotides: TGTGCCACCCAGCCCAAGGGCAGGGCGACCCTTGAAGCTTTCTTT.

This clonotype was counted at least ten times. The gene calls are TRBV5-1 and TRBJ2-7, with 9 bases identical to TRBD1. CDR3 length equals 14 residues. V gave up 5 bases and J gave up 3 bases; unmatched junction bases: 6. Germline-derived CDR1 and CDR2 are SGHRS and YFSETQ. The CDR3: CASSEGTGYYEQYF. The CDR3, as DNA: TGCGCCAGCAGTGAGGGGACAGGGTACTACGAGCAGTACTTC.

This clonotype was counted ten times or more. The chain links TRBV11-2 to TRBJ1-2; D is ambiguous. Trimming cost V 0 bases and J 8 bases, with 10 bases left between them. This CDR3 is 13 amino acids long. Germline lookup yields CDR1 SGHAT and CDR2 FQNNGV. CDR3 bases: TGTGCCAGCAGCTTAGATGCAGGATCCGGCTACACCTTC. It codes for CASSLDAGSGYTF.

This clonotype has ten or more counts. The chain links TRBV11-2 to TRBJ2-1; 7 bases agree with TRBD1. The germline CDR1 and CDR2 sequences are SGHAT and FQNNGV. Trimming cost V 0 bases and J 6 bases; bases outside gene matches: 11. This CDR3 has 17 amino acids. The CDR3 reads CASSLDQRGRTPNEQFF. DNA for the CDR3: TGTGCCAGCAGCTTAGATCAGAGGGGGCGCACCCCCAATGAGCAGTTCTTC.

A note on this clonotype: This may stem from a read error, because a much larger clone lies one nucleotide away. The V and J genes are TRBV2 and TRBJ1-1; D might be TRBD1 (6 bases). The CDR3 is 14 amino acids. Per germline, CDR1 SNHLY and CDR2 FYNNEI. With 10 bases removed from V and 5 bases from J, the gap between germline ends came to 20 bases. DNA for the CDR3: TGTGCCACCCCTCATACAGGGAGAGGTACTGAAGCTTTCTTT. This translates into CATPHTGRGTEAFF.